This TCR beta chain was captured by sequencing in a study of blood T cell repertoires in COVID-19. The overall study: The study drew acute and convalescent COVID-19 samples from the United States, Italy and Spain. Nucleic acid was either cDNA or gDNA, and it came from T cells, B-cell-depleted T cells, or PBMCs.

CDR1 and CDR2 from the germline V gene are MNHEY and SVGAGI. This CDR3 spans 13 amino acids. V was clipped by 6 bases and J by 6 bases; unmatched bases: 5. Clones were sequenced by immunoSEQ multiplex PCR, and TCRdb holds only the in-frame ones, with some missing. This table has 95,000 to 150,000 clones, 88% appearing once. This clone has only one observation. This receptor was taken from a human donor in a cohort sampled during active COVID-19. The chain is built from TRBV6-5 and TRBJ2-1, with 7 bases fitting TRBD2. The sequenced sample was peripheral blood. The CDR3, as DNA: TGTGCCAGCAGACGGAGGGAGGGCAATGAGCAGTTCTTC. Translated: CASRRREGNEQFF.